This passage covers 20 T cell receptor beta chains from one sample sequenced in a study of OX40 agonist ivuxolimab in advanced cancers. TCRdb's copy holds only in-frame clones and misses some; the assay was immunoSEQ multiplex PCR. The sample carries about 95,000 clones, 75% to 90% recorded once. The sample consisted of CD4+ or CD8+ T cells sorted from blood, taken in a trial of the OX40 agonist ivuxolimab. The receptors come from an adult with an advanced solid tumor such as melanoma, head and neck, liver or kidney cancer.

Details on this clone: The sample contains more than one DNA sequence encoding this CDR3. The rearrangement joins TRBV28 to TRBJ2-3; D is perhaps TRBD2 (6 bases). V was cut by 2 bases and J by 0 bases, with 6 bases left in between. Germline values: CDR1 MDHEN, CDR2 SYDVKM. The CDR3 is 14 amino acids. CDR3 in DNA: TGTGCCAGCAGTTTAGCGGGGAGCACAGATACGCAGTATTTT. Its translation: CASSLAGSTDTQYF.

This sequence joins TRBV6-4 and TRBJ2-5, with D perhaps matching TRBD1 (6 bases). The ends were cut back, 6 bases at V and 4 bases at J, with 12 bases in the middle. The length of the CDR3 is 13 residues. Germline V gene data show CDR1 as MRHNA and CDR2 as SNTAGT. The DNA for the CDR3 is TGTGCCAGCAGCGCGGAAGGGGGAGAGACCCAGTACTTC. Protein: CASSAEGGETQYF.

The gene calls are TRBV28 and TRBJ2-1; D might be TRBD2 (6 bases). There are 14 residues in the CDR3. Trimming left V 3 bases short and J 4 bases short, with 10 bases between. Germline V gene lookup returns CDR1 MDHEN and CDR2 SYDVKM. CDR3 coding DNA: TGTGCCAGCAGTTTGGAGGGCCCGTACAATGAGCAGTTCTTC. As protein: CASSLEGPYNEQFF.

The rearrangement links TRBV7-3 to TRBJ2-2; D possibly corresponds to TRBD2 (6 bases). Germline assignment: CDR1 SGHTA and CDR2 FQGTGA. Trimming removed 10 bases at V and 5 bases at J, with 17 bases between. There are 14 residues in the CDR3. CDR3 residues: CATSQAGWTGELFF. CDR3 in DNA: TGTGCCACCTCCCAAGCGGGTTGGACCGGGGAGCTGTTTTTT.

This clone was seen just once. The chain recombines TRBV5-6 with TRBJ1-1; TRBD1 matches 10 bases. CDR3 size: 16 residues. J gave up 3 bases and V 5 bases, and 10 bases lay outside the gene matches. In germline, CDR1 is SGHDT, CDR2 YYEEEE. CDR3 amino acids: CASRPGQGSWDTEAFF. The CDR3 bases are TGTGCCAGCAGACCGGGACAGGGGTCCTGGGACACTGAAGCTTTCTTT.

CDR3 DNA sequence: TGTGCCAGCAGCGTAGCTCACGGTCGGGAGCCCTCCTACAATGAGCAGTTCTTC. Translation: CASSVAHGREPSYNEQFF. The J gene is TRBJ2-1, the V gene TRBV9; weak D call: TRBD2 (6 bases). CDR3 size: 18 residues. Trimming shortened V by 0 bases and J by 0 bases, and 16 bases separated the two germline ends. Per germline, CDR1 SGDLS and CDR2 YYNGEE.

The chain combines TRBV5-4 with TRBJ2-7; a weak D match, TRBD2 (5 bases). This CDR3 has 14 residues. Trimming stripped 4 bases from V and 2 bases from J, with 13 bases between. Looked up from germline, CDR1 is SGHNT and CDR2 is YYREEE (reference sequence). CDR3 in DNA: TGTGCCAGCAGCCCGGCGGGCGTAGCCTACGAGCAGTACTTC. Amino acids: CASSPAGVAYEQYF. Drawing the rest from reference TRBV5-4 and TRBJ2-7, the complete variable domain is ETGVTQSPTHLIKTRGQQVTLRCSSQSGHNTVSWYQQALGQGPQFIFQYYREEENGRGNFPPRFSGLQFPNYSSELNVNALELDDSALYLCASSPAGVAYEQYFGPGTRLTVT.

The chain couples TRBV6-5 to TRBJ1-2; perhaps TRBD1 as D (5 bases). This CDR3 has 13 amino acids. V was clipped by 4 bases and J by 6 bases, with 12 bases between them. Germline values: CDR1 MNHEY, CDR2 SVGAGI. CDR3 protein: CASSSPGRDGYTF. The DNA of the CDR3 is TGTGCCAGCAGTTCCCCAGGCAGGGATGGCTACACCTTC.

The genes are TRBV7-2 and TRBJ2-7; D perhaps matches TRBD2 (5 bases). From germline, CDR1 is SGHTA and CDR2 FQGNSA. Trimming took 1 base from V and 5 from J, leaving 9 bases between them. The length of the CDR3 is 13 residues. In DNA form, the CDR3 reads TGTGCCAGCAGCTTAGAGGTGAGGGACGAGCAGTACTTC. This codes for CASSLEVRDEQYF.

The CDR3 region has the DNA TGTGCCACCAGCAGAGACAACTCGGAAGGGCTCTCCTATGGCTACACCTTC. This gives the protein CATSRDNSEGLSYGYTF. The V call is TRBV15, the J call TRBJ1-2; unclear D gene. Germline CDR1 reads LNHNV; CDR2 reads YYDKDF (reference sequence). The ends were cut back, 0 bases at V and 4 bases at J, with 18 bases in the middle. The CDR3 consists of 17 residues.

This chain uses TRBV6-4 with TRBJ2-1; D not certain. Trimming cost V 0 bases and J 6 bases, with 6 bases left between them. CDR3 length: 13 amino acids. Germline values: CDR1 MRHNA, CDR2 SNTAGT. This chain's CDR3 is CASSDSGINEQFF. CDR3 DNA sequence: TGTGCCAGCAGTGACTCAGGCATCAATGAGCAGTTCTTC.

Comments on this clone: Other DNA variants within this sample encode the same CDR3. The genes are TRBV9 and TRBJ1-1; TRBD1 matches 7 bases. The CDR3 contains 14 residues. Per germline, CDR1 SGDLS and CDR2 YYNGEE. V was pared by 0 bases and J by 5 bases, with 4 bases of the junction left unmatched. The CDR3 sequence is CASSVDRGNTEAFF. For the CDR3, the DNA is TGTGCCAGCAGCGTAGACAGGGGAAATACTGAAGCTTTCTTT.

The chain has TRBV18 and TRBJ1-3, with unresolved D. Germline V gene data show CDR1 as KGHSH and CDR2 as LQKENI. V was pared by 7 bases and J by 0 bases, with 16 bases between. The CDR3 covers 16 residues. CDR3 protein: CASLRAPGISGNTIYF. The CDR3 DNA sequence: TGTGCCAGCTTGCGGGCCCCCGGAATCTCTGGAAACACCATATATTTT.

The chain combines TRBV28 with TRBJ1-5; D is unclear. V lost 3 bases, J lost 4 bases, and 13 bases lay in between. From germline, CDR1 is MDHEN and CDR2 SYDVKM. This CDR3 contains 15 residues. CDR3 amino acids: CASSLPSGVNQPQHF. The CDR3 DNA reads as TGTGCCAGCAGTTTGCCAAGCGGGGTAAATCAGCCCCAGCATTTT.

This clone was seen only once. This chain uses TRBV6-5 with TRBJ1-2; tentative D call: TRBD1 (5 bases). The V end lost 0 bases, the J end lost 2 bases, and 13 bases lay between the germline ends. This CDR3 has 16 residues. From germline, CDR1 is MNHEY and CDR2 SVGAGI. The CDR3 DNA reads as TGTGCCAGCAGTTACTCGAAAGGGGCCAGGAACTATGGCTACACCTTC. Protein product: CASSYSKGARNYGYTF.

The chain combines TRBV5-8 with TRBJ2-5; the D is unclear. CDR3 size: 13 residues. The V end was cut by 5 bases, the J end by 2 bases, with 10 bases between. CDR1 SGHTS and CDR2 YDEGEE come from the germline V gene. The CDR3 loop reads CASSERTQETQYF. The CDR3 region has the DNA TGTGCCAGCAGTGAACGGACGCAAGAGACCCAGTACTTC.

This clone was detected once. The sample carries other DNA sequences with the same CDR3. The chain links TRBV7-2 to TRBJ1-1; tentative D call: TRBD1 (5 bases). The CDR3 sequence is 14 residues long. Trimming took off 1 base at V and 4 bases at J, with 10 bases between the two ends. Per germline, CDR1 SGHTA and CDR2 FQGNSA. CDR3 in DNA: TGTGCCAGCAGCTTAGTTGGGAGGGGCACTGAAGCTTTCTTT. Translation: CASSLVGRGTEAFF.

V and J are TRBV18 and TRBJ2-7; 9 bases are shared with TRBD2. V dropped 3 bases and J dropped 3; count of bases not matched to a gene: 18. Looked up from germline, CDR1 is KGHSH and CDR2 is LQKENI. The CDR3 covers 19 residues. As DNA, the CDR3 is TGTGCCAGCTCACCCGTACTTCGATTAGCGGGAGAGATCAGCTACGAGCAGTACTTC. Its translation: CASSPVLRLAGEISYEQYF.

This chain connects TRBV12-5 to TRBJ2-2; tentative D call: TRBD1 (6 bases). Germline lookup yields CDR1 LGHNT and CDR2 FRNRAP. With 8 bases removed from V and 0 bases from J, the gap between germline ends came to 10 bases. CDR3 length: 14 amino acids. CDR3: CASTTGANTGELFF. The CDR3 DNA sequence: TGTGCTAGTACGACAGGCGCGAACACCGGGGAGCTGTTTTTT.

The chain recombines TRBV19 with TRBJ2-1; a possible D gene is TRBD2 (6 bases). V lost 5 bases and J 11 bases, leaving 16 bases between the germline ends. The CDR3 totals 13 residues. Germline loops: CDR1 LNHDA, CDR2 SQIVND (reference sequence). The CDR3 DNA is TGTGCCAGTAGTTTAATAGGGACTGAGAAGCAGTTCTTC. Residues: CASSLIGTEKQFF.